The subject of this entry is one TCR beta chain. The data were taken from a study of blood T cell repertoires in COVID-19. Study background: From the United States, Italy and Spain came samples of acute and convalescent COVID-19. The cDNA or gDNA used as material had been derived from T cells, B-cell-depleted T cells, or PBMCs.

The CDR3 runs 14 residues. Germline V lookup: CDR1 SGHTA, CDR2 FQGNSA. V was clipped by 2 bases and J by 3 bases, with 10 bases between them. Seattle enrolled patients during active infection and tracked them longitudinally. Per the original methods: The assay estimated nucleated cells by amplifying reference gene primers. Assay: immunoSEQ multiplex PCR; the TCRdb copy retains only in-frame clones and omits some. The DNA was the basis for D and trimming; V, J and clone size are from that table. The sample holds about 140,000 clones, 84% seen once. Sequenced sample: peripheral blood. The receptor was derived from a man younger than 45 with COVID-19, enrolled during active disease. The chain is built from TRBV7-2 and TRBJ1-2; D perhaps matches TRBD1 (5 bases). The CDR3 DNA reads TGTGCCAGCAGCTTACAGGGACTAGACTATGGCTACACCTTC. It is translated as CASSLQGLDYGYTF.